A selection of T cell receptor beta chains follows, all from one sample in a study of T cell responses to AZD1222 COVID-19 vaccine. The protocol was immunoSEQ multiplex PCR, while the TCRdb copy is restricted to in-frame clones and leaves out a portion. The sample contains more than 95,000 clones, roughly 87% of which appear only once. The sample in question was peripheral blood, obtained on day 0 of AZD1222 vaccination. The receptors here all came from an adult in good health. Both conserved end residues are part of each CDR3. The D gene is left open where the match is weak. The listing skips clone size in some rows; elsewhere it reads once, few, many or a size class.

DNA,CDR3,D,V,size,J
TGTGCCAGCAGTGAGCCCGGGTTGGCCGGGGAGCTGTTTTTT,CASSEPGLAGELFF,NA,TRBV6-1,once,TRBJ2-2
TGTGCCAGTAGTCAACAGCTGAGCTCCTACAATGAGCAGTTCTTC,CASSQQLSSYNEQFF,NA,TRBV19,NA,TRBJ2-1
TGTGCCAGCAGGGCGAGCGGGGGCACAGATACGCAGTATTTT,CASRASGGTDTQYF,TRBD2,TRBV6-4,NA,TRBJ2-3
TGTGCCAGCAGCTTGGATTGGGGGACCGGGGAGCTGTTTTTT,CASSLDWGTGELFF,NA,TRBV5-4,NA,TRBJ2-2
TGTGCCAGTAGTATTGGTGGACGCTATGGGAATGAGCAGTTCTTC,CASSIGGRYGNEQFF,NA,TRBV19,once,TRBJ2-1
TGTGCCAGCAGTTTATCGGGACAGGAACGGGGCTACACCTTC,CASSLSGQERGYTF,TRBD1,TRBV28,once,TRBJ1-2
TGTGCCAGCAGCCTACAGGGGAAGGCATACAATGAGCAGTTCTTC,CASSLQGKAYNEQFF,TRBD1,TRBV5-6,once,TRBJ2-1
TGTGCCAGTGACTCAGGAGAAACTAACTATGGCTACACCTTC,CASDSGETNYGYTF,NA,TRBV19,NA,TRBJ1-2
TGTGCCAGCAGCCCGAGGACAGGGTCAAGTGGAAACACCATATATTTT,CASSPRTGSSGNTIYF,TRBD1,TRBV9,NA,TRBJ1-3
TGTGCCAGCAGCTTAGCCGGGGGGGCGGCAGATACGCAGTATTTT,CASSLAGGAADTQYF,TRBD2,TRBV7-3,NA,TRBJ2-3
TGTGCCAGCAGTTACCCCGGGGAGCTGTTTTTT,CASSYPGELFF,NA,TRBV6-2/TRBV6-3,NA,TRBJ2-2
TGTGCCAGCTCACCACCCGGTGAAGCCAAAAACATTCAGTACTTC,CASSPPGEAKNIQYF,NA,TRBV18,few,TRBJ2-4
TGCAGCGTCTCGATCTCCCTGGGTGGCTACACCTTC,CSVSISLGGYTF,NA,TRBV29-1,NA,TRBJ1-2
TGTGCCACCAGCAGAGGGGCCCGAACAAACCGGGACAGCGCAGATGGCTACACCTTC,CATSRGARTNRDSADGYTF,TRBD1,TRBV15,once,TRBJ1-2
TGTGCCAGCAGCTTAGTAAGGGGCCCCTACGAGCAGTACTTC,CASSLVRGPYEQYF,NA,TRBV7-8,NA,TRBJ2-7
TGCGCCAGCAGTGAGTCCCCAGGGGGCGCCTACAATGAGCAGTTCTTC,CASSESPGGAYNEQFF,TRBD1,TRBV10-1,few,TRBJ2-1
TGTGCCAGTCGACAGGCGACCCGCAATCAGCCCCAGCATTTT,CASRQATRNQPQHF,NA,TRBV19,NA,TRBJ1-5
TGCAGCGCCGAACAAGACAGCTTCAATGAGCAGTTCTTC,CSAEQDSFNEQFF,NA,TRBV29-1,NA,TRBJ2-1
TGTGCCAGCAGCGACGGGGACAGGGGGGCGGGCACTGAAGCTTTCTTT,CASSDGDRGAGTEAFF,TRBD1,TRBV2,NA,TRBJ1-1
TGTGCCAGCAGTGGCCTGGGTGACACCGGGGAGCTGTTTTTT,CASSGLGDTGELFF,NA,TRBV25-1,NA,TRBJ2-2
TGTGCCAGCAGCTCAAAAGGACTCCGGGACAGGGGGCGGACAGATACGCAGTATTTT,CASSSKGLRDRGRTDTQYF,TRBD1,TRBV3-1/TRBV3-2,NA,TRBJ2-3
TGTGCCAGCAGTGAAGGGGACAGCATTAATGAAAAACTGTTTTTT,CASSEGDSINEKLFF,TRBD1,TRBV2,NA,TRBJ1-4
TGTGCCACGAAGACGGAAATGAACACTGAAGCTTTCTTT,CATKTEMNTEAFF,NA,TRBV2,NA,TRBJ1-1
TGTGCCAGCAGTAGCCGGGACAGGGGTGGGAATGAGCAGTTCTTC,CASSSRDRGGNEQFF,TRBD1,TRBV2,NA,TRBJ2-1
TGTGCCAGCAGTTACTACGGGGGAGTTGAAGAGACCCAGTACTTC,CASSYYGGVEETQYF,NA,TRBV6-6,NA,TRBJ2-5
TGCGCCAGCAGCTTTGACGGAGACTATGGCTACACCTTC,CASSFDGDYGYTF,NA,TRBV5-1,NA,TRBJ1-2
TGTGCCAGCAGCCCGTTTACAGGAAGCGGAGAGACCCAGTACTTC,CASSPFTGSGETQYF,NA,TRBV14,NA,TRBJ2-5
TGTGCCAGCAGTTTGGCTGTTTACGAGCAGTACTTC,CASSLAVYEQYF,NA,TRBV12-3/TRBV12-4,NA,TRBJ2-7
TGTGCCAGCAGTTACACCCAGGGGAGCACTGAAGCTTTCTTT,CASSYTQGSTEAFF,NA,TRBV6-5,few,TRBJ1-1
TGCGCCAGCAGCCAACCAGGCATGAACACTGAAGCTTTCTTT,CASSQPGMNTEAFF,NA,TRBV4-1,NA,TRBJ1-1
TGTGCCAGCAGCTCGCCCCGGGACAGGGGGAGGGAGCAGTTCTTC,CASSSPRDRGREQFF,TRBD1,TRBV11-2,NA,TRBJ2-1
TGTGCCACCAGCACAGGACAGGGTGGCACTGAAGCTTTCTTT,CATSTGQGGTEAFF,TRBD1,TRBV15,NA,TRBJ1-1
TGCGCCAGCAGCCCCGGGTCACGGGCTTTGAACACTGAAGCTTTCTTT,CASSPGSRALNTEAFF,NA,TRBV4-1,NA,TRBJ1-1
TGCAGCGTTGGTCCAACTAGCGGGGGCACAGATACGCAGTATTTT,CSVGPTSGGTDTQYF,TRBD2,TRBV29-1,NA,TRBJ2-3
TGTGCCAGCAGCGGTGACAGGGTGGATCAGCCCCAGCATTTT,CASSGDRVDQPQHF,TRBD1,TRBV7-9,NA,TRBJ1-5
TGCGCCAGCAGCCAAGATTCCACTAGCAATACGCAGTATTTT,CASSQDSTSNTQYF,NA,TRBV4-1,NA,TRBJ2-3
TGTGCCAGCAGCTTAGACCCGCGGAGGGTTTGGACTGAAGCTTTCTTT,CASSLDPRRVWTEAFF,NA,TRBV11-2,NA,TRBJ1-1
TGTGCCAGCAGCTTAGATATCGGGAACTATGGCTACACCTTC,CASSLDIGNYGYTF,NA,TRBV7-6,NA,TRBJ1-2
TGTGCCAGTAGTCAGGGGGCCCGGTACAATGAGCAGTTCTTC,CASSQGARYNEQFF,TRBD1,TRBV19,NA,TRBJ2-1
TGTGCCAGCAGCCCTGGCAGTGAAAGCTCCTACGAGCAGTACTTC,CASSPGSESSYEQYF,NA,TRBV7-3,once,TRBJ2-7
TGTGCAAGCAAAACGGGACAGGACTTTCGGCCCCAGCATTTT,CASKTGQDFRPQHF,TRBD1,TRBV28,NA,TRBJ1-5
TGCGCCAGCCAAGGGGACTCCTATAATTCACCCCTCCACTTT,CASQGDSYNSPLHF,NA,TRBV5-1,NA,TRBJ1-6
TGTGCCAGCAGCTTAGATGGGACATTCGAGGAGACCCAGTACTTC,CASSLDGTFEETQYF,NA,TRBV11-2,NA,TRBJ2-5
TGCGCCAGCAGCCAAGGTGGGACTAGCGGGGGCAATGAGCAGTTCTTC,CASSQGGTSGGNEQFF,TRBD2,TRBV4-3,NA,TRBJ2-1
TGTGCTAGTGGTTTGGATTTTGGCACAGATACGCAGTATTTT,CASGLDFGTDTQYF,NA,TRBV12-5,NA,TRBJ2-3
TGTGCCAGCAGCTTTTGGGTATCGAGCAATCAGCCCCAGCATTTT,CASSFWVSSNQPQHF,NA,TRBV5-8,NA,TRBJ1-5
TGTGCCAGGCGGTCGGGGCCCTACGAGCAGTACTTC,CARRSGPYEQYF,NA,TRBV18,NA,TRBJ2-7
TGCGCCAGTAAAGGGGATTACAATGAGCAGTTCTTC,CASKGDYNEQFF,NA,TRBV5-1,NA,TRBJ2-1
TGCAGCGTTGAAGCCCCAAGGACAGGGGAACGTATCGGCGAGCAGTACTTC,CSVEAPRTGERIGEQYF,TRBD1,TRBV29-1,NA,TRBJ2-7
TGTGCCTGGGATCATACAGGCGAGAATGAAAAACTGTTTTTT,CAWDHTGENEKLFF,NA,TRBV30,NA,TRBJ1-4
TGCGCCAGCCTCCCGGGGACAGGGTTTAGGGAGCAGTTCTTC,CASLPGTGFREQFF,TRBD1,TRBV5-1,NA,TRBJ2-1
TGTGCCAGCAGCGTAGGTGGCTCCGCGGTGCACAATGAGCAGTTCTTC,CASSVGGSAVHNEQFF,NA,TRBV9,NA,TRBJ2-1
TGTGCCAGCAGCCCTAAGCGGGGATTAGCCAAAAACATTCAGTACTTC,CASSPKRGLAKNIQYF,TRBD2,TRBV9,NA,TRBJ2-4
TGTGCCAGCAGCTTAGCAGGGGCGGACAGAGTCTACGAGCAGTACTTC,CASSLAGADRVYEQYF,NA,TRBV7-9,NA,TRBJ2-7
TGTGCCAGCAGTTTGATGGATCAGCCCCAGCATTTT,CASSLMDQPQHF,NA,TRBV12-3/TRBV12-4,NA,TRBJ1-5
TGTGCTAGTGGTTTGGTTCTAACAGGGGGCGGGGGTGAAGCTTTCTTT,CASGLVLTGGGGEAFF,TRBD1,TRBV12-5,NA,TRBJ1-1
TGTGCCAGCAGCTTGGTGCAGGGGGCCTACGAGCAGTACTTC,CASSLVQGAYEQYF,TRBD1,TRBV7-7,NA,TRBJ2-7
TGCGCCAGCAGCTTGGCTGGGACAGGGAGGTCACCCCTCCACTTT,CASSLAGTGRSPLHF,TRBD1,TRBV5-1,NA,TRBJ1-6
TGTGCCAGCAGCTGGAGACCCAATGAAAAACTGTTTTTT,CASSWRPNEKLFF,NA,TRBV7-2,few,TRBJ1-4
TGTGCCAGAAGCTTGGGCCCACAAGTGACAACCCCCTACGAGCAGTACTTC,CARSLGPQVTTPYEQYF,NA,TRBV5-3,NA,TRBJ2-7